This T cell receptor beta chain stems from a study of regulatory and conventional T cells in RAG deficiency. The data were produced by immunoSEQ multiplex PCR, yet TCRdb's version contains in-frame clones alone and is incomplete. This sample has about 510 clones, with 55% to 70% found just once. The V gene's germline CDR1 is LNHDA and CDR2 SQIVND (reference sequence). The germline V and J ends were trimmed by 0 bases and 0 bases, with 6 bases remaining between them. CDR3 length equals 15 residues. The table lists this clone with a count of one. The sequence was obtained from a human donor with RAG deficiency presenting as severe combined immunodeficiency. The genes are TRBV19 and TRBJ2-1, with a weak D call TRBD1 (6 bases). The specimen was CD8+ T cells sorted from blood. Here the CDR3 DNA reads TGTGCCAGTAGTATAGACAGGGGCTCCTACAATGAGCAGTTCTTC. Residues: CASSIDRGSYNEQFF.